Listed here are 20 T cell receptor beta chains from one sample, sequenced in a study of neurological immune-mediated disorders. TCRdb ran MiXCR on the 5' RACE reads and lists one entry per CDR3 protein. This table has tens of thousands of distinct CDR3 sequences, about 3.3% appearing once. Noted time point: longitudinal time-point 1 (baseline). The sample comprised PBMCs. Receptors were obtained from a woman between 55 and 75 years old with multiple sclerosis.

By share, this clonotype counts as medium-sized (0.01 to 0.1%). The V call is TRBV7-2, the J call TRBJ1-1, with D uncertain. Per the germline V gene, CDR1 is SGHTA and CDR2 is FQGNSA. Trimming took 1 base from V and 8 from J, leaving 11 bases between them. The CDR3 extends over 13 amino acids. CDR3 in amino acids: CASSLVGVSEAFF. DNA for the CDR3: TGTGCCAGCAGCTTAGTCGGGGTGTCGGAAGCTTTCTTT.

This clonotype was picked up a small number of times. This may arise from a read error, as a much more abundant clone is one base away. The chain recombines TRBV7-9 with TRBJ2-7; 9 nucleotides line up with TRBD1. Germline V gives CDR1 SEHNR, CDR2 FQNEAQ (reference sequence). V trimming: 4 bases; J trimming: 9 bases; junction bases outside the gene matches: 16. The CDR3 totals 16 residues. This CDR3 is CASSWLGTGGSGAQYF. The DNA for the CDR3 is TGTGCCAGCAGCTGGCTGGGAACAGGGGGCTCGGGGGCGCAGTACTTC.

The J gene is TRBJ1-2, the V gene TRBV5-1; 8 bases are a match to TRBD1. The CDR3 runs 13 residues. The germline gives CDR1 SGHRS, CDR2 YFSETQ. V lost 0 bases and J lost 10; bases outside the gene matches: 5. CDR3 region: CASSLGQGSDYTF. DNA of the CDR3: TGCGCCAGCAGCTTGGGACAGGGGTCGGACTACACCTTC. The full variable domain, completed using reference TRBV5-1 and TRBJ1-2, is KAGVTQTPRYLIKTRGQQVTLSCSPISGHRSVSWYQQTPGQGLQFLFEYFSETQRNKGNFPGRFSGRQFSNSRSEMNVSTLELGDSALYLCASSLGQGSDYTFGSGTRLTVV.

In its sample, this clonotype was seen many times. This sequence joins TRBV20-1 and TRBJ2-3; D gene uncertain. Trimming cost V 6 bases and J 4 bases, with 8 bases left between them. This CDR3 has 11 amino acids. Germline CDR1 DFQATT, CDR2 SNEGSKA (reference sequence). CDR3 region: CSAGPADTQYF. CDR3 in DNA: TGCAGTGCCGGACCAGCAGATACGCAGTATTTT.

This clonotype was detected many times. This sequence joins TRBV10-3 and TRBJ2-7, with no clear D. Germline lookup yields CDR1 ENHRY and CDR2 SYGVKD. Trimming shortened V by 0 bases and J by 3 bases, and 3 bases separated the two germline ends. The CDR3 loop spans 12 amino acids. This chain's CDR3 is CAISESSYEQYF. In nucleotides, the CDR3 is TGTGCCATCAGTGAGTCTAGCTACGAGCAGTACTTC.

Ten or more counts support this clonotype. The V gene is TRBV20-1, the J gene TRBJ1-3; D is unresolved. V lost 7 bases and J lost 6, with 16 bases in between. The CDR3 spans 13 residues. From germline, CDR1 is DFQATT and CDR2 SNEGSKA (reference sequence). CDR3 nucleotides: TGCAGTGGGGCCCCCGGGCAGGAAAACACCATATATTTT. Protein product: CSGAPGQENTIYF.

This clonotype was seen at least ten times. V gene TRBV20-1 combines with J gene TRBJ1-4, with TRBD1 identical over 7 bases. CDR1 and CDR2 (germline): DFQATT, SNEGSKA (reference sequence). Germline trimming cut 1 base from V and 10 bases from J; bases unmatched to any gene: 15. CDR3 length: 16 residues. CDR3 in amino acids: CSARARGGQEQGKLFF. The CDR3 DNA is TGCAGTGCTAGAGCTAGAGGAGGACAGGAACAGGGAAAACTGTTTTTT.

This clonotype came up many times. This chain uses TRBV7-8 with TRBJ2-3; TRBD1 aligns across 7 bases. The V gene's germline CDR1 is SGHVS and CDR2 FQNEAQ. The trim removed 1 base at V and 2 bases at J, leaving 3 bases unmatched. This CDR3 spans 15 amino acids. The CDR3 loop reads CASSLGRGNTDTQYF. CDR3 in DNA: TGTGCCAGCAGCTTAGGCAGGGGGAACACAGATACGCAGTATTTT. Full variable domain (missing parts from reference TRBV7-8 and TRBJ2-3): GAGVSQSPRYKVAKRGQDVALRCDPISGHVSLFWYQQALGQGPEFLTYFQNEAQLDKSGLPSDRFFAERPEGSVSTLKIQRTQQEDSAVYLCASSLGRGNTDTQYFGPGTRLTVL.

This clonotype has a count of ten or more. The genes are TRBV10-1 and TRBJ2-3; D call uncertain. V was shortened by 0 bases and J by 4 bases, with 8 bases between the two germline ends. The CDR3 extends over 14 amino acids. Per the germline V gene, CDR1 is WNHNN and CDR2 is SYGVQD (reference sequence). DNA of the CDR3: TGCGCCAGCAGTGAGTCAATAGTCTCAGATACGCAGTATTTT. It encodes CASSESIVSDTQYF.

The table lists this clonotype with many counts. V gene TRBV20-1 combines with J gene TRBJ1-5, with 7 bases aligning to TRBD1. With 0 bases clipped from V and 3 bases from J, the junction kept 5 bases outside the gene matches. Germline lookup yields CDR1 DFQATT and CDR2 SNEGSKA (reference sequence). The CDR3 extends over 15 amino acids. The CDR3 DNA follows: TGCAGTGCTAGAGACACAGGGGTGGTCAATCAGCCCCAGCATTTT. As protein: CSARDTGVVNQPQHF.

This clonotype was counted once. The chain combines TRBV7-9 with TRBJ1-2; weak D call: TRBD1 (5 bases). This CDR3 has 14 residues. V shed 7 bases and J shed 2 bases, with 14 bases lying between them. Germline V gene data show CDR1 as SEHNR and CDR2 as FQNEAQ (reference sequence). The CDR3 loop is CASNVGKGNYGYTF. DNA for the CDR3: TGTGCCAGCAACGTGGGAAAGGGGAACTATGGCTACACCTTC.

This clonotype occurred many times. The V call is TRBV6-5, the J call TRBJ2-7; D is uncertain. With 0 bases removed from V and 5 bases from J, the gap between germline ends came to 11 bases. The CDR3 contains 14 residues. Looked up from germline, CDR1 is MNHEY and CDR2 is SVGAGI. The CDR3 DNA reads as TGTGCCAGCAGTTACTCGTATAGGGTAGACGAGCAGTACTTC. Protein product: CASSYSYRVDEQYF.

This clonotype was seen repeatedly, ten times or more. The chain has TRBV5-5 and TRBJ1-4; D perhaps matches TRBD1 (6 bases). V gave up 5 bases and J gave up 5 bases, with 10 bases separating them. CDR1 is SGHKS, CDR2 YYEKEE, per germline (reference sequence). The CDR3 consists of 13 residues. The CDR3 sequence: CASRWTVNEKLFF. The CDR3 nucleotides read TGTGCCAGCAGGTGGACAGTGAATGAAAAACTGTTTTTT.

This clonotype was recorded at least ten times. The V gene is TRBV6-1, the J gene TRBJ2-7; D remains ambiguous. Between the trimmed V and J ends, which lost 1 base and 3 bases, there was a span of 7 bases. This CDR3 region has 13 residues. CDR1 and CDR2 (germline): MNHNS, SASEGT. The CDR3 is CASSEVRLYEQYF. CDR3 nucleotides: TGTGCCAGCAGTGAAGTACGCCTCTACGAGCAGTACTTC.

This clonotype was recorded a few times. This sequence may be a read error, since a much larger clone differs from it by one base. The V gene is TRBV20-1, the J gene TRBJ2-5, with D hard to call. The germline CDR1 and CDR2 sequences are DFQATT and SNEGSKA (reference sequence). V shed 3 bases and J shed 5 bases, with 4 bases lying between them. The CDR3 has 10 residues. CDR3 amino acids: CSASMETQYF. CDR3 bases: TGCAGTGCTAGCATGGAGACCCAGTACTTC.

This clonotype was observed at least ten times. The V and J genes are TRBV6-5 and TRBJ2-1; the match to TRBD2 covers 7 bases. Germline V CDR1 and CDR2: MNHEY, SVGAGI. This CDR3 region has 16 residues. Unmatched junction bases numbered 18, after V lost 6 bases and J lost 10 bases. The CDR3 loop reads CASSLGRPIELVEQFF. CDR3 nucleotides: TGTGCCAGCAGCCTCGGGAGGCCGATCGAGTTGGTGGAGCAGTTCTTC.

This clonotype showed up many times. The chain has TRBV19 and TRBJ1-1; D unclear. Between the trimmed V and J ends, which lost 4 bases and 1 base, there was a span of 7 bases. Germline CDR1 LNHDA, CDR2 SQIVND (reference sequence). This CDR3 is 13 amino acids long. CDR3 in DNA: TGTGCCAGTAGTACACAGAGGAACACTGAAGCTTTCTTT. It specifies CASSTQRNTEAFF.

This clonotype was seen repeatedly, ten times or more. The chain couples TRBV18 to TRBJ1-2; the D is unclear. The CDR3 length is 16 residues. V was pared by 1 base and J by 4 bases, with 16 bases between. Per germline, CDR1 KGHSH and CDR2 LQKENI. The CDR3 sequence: CASSPLELFFSYGYTF. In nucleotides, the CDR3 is TGTGCCAGCTCACCACTCGAGCTGTTTTTCTCCTATGGCTACACCTTC.

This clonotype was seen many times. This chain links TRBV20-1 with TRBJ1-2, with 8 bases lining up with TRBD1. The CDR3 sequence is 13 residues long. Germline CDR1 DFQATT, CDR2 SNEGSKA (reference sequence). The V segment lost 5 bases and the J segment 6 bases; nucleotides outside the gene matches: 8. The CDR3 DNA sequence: TGCAGTGCTCCCCCGCCAGGGGGCCATGGCTACACCTTC. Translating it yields CSAPPPGGHGYTF.

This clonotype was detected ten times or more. CDR3 sequence: CASRLYKPDTEAFF. The CDR3 DNA reads TGTGCCAGCAGACTATACAAGCCGGACACTGAAGCTTTCTTT. V usage is TRBV7-2 and J usage is TRBJ1-1; D is unclear. Trimming removed 6 bases at V and 3 bases at J, with 14 bases between. CDR1 and CDR2 from the germline V gene are SGHTA and FQGNSA. The CDR3 length is 14 residues.